Following are 18 T cell receptor beta chains from one sample sequenced in a study of beta chain features in type 1 diabetes. Antigens for these TCRs are unknown. cDNA synthesis used the whole RNA isolate, giving expressed TCRB sequences. The protocol was immunoSEQ multiplex PCR, while the TCRdb copy is restricted to in-frame clones and leaves out a portion. The data contain 160,000 or so clones, 8% to 8.5% of them singletons. Whole-study results and caveats: Shorter TCRB CDR3s, moderately but significantly so, were found in Type 1 diabetes patients in all four CD4+ subsets.

Sample: central memory CD4+ T cells from blood. Receptors originate from a young woman with type 1 diabetes.

Only a few counts were recorded for this clone. This chain connects TRBV19 to TRBJ2-1; D is possibly TRBD2 (5 bases). The ends were cut back, 10 bases at V and 4 bases at J, with 17 bases in the middle. CDR3 length equals 14 residues. Germline CDR1 reads LNHDA; CDR2 reads SQIVND (reference sequence). The CDR3 reads CATRRGTEYNEQFF. In DNA form, the CDR3 reads TGTGCCACCCGTCGGGGAACCGAATACAATGAGCAGTTCTTC.

This clone has a handful of counts. The chain combines TRBV12-2 with TRBJ1-2; the table's D call TRBD1 went unverified against the DNA. TRBV12-2 is annotated as a pseudogene. The CDR3 is 15 residues long. This CDR3 is CASRSETGPNYGYTF. CDR3 bases: TGTGCAAGTCGCTCGGAGACAGGACCTAACTATGGCTACACCTTC.

A remark on this clone: The same CDR3 arises from other DNA sequences in this sample as well. J is TRBJ1-5 and V is TRBV5-1; 7 bases are a match to TRBD1. The CDR3 is 14 residues long. Trimming cost V 3 bases and J 3 bases; bases outside gene matches: 3. Germline V lookup: CDR1 SGHRS, CDR2 YFSETQ. This chain's CDR3 is CASSSGQPNQPQHF. CDR3 sequence (DNA): TGCGCCAGCAGCTCGGGACAGCCCAATCAGCCCCAGCATTTT.

V and J are TRBV7-6 and TRBJ2-7, with 9 bases aligning to TRBD1. CDR3 length: 15 residues. CDR1 SGHVS and CDR2 FNYEAQ come from the germline V gene. The V and J ends lost 5 bases and 1 base, in that order; junction bases with no gene match: 6. The chain's CDR3 is CASSRGQGLSYEQYF. CDR3 DNA sequence: TGTGCCAGCAGCCGGGGACAGGGACTATCCTACGAGCAGTACTTC.

The rearrangement links TRBV5-8 to TRBJ1-1; tentative D call: TRBD1 (6 bases). V was pared by 9 bases and J by 5 bases, with 14 bases between. This CDR3 is 12 amino acids long. CDR1 is SGHTS, CDR2 YDEGEE, per germline. The CDR3 bases are TGTGCCACCCTGCAGGGGTTAACTGAAGCTTTCTTT. Translation gives CATLQGLTEAFF.

This clone was seen only a few times. The CDR3: CASARILAGPNTGELFF. Here the CDR3 DNA reads TGTGCCAGCGCCAGGATATTAGCGGGGCCAAACACCGGGGAGCTGTTTTTT. The chain recombines TRBV19 with TRBJ2-2; TRBD2 matches 8 bases. CDR1 is LNHDA, CDR2 SQIVND, per germline (reference sequence). With V trimmed by 9 bases and J by 2 bases, 14 bases remained unmatched. The CDR3 sequence is 17 residues long.

This clone has more than one count but fewer than ten. The genes are TRBV5-1 and TRBJ1-3, with 9 bases identical to TRBD1. The CDR3 spans 15 residues. Trimming removed 5 bases from V and 1 base from J; junction bases left unmatched: 4. Germline-derived CDR1 and CDR2 are SGHRS and YFSETQ. CDR3 region: CASRQGQGSGNTIYF. For the CDR3, the DNA is TGCGCCAGCAGGCAAGGACAGGGGTCTGGAAACACCATATATTTT.

This clone was observed a handful of times. The chain links TRBV6-6 to TRBJ2-3; D is ambiguous. Germline CDR1 MNHNY, CDR2 SVGAGI (reference sequence). Trimming removed 5 bases at V and 0 bases at J, with 6 bases between. The CDR3 extends over 13 amino acids. In DNA form, the CDR3 reads TGTGCCAGCAGTCCCCTAAGCACAGATACGCAGTATTTT. Encoded protein: CASSPLSTDTQYF.

This clone was counted only a few times. The chain couples TRBV5-1 to TRBJ2-3; TRBD2 matches at 7 bases. V gave up 1 base and J gave up 1 base; unmatched junction bases: 6. The CDR3 spans 16 residues. CDR1 and CDR2 from the germline V gene are SGHRS and YFSETQ. CDR3 in amino acids: CASSLSSRGGTDTQYF. The CDR3, as DNA: TGCGCCAGCAGCTTGTCATCTCGGGGGGGCACAGATACGCAGTATTTT.

Many counts were recorded for this clone. The chain couples TRBV14 to TRBJ2-1; weak D call: TRBD1 (5 bases). In germline, CDR1 is SGHDN, CDR2 FVKESK. The germline V and J ends were trimmed by 3 bases and 7 bases, with 13 bases remaining between them. The CDR3 loop spans 14 amino acids. The CDR3 DNA reads as TGTGCCAGCAGCCACAGGTCAGCAGGGAATGAGCAGTTCTTC. Protein: CASSHRSAGNEQFF.

This clone was seen only a few times. This sequence joins TRBV6-1 and TRBJ2-7; no firm D call. The CDR3 totals 13 residues. Trimming took off 5 bases at V and 0 bases at J, with 8 bases between the two ends. CDR1 and CDR2 from the germline V gene are MNHNS and SASEGT. The CDR3 coding sequence is TGTGCCAGCAGTTTTCCCTACTCCTACGAGCAGTACTTC. It is translated as CASSFPYSYEQYF.

The table lists this clone with a few counts. This sequence joins TRBV2 and TRBJ2-3; TRBD2 matches 12 bases. J gave up 5 bases and V 7 bases, and 7 bases lay outside the gene matches. The CDR3 has 15 amino acids. CDR1 and CDR2 from the germline V gene are SNHLY and FYNNEI. CDR3 DNA sequence: TGTGCCAGCATTATACTAGCGGGAGGAGGAGATACGCAGTATTTT. It translates to CASIILAGGGDTQYF.

The V call is TRBV10-3, the J call TRBJ2-3; the D is unclear. V was trimmed by 3 bases and J by 1 base, leaving 8 bases between them. Germline loops: CDR1 ENHRY, CDR2 SYGVKD. The CDR3 consists of 14 residues. The CDR3 loop is CAISDMAGTDTQYF. CDR3 DNA sequence: TGTGCCATCAGTGATATGGCGGGCACAGATACGCAGTATTTT.

This clone has only a few counts. The chain combines TRBV27 with TRBJ1-1, with D unresolved. CDR1 is MNHEY and CDR2 is SMNVEV in the germline V gene (reference sequence). The CDR3 has 13 amino acids. Deletions cut 2 bases from V and 3 bases from J, with 7 bases between. CDR3 DNA sequence: TGTGCCAGCAGTTTAAGGACTTACACTGAAGCTTTCTTT. Translation gives CASSLRTYTEAFF.

The sample holds a few counts of this clone. This chain uses TRBV4-3 with TRBJ2-7; tentatively, D is TRBD2 (5 bases). Germline V gene data show CDR1 as LGHNA and CDR2 as YSLEER. The CDR3 consists of 14 residues. V lost 0 bases and J 2 bases, leaving 8 bases between the germline ends. The CDR3 DNA reads as TGCGCCAGCAGCCAAGATCCCGGGACCTACGAGCAGTACTTC. Protein sequence: CASSQDPGTYEQYF.

The chain couples TRBV10-3 to TRBJ2-2; 7 bases map to TRBD1. The V and J ends lost 10 bases and 6 bases, in that order; junction bases with no gene match: 8. Germline CDR1 and CDR2: ENHRY and SYGVKD. This CDR3 comprises 13 residues. The CDR3 loop reads CATRIDRAGELFF. CDR3 in DNA: TGTGCCACCAGAATCGACAGGGCCGGGGAGCTGTTTTTT.

This clone was observed a handful of times. This chain uses TRBV18 with TRBJ2-5, with 7 bases aligning to TRBD1. Trimming removed 2 bases from V and 1 base from J; junction bases left unmatched: 1. This CDR3 has 14 residues. The germline V gene encodes CDR1 KGHSH and CDR2 LQKENI. CDR3 sequence reads: CASSPGQAQETQYF. DNA for the CDR3: TGTGCCAGCTCACCAGGACAGGCCCAAGAGACCCAGTACTTC.

The rearrangement joins TRBV7-9 to TRBJ2-5; TRBD1 might be the D (6 bases). Germline CDR1 and CDR2: SEHNR and FQNEAQ (reference sequence). The V end lost 5 bases, the J end lost 5 bases, and 15 bases lay between the germline ends. CDR3 size: 14 residues. CDR3 sequence reads: CASSVQQGSETQYF. As DNA, the CDR3 is TGTGCCAGCAGCGTCCAACAGGGCAGCGAGACCCAGTACTTC.